This T cell receptor beta chain was retrieved from a study of blood T cells in healthy people across ages. Combining a sample-barcoded 5' primer with a J-beta primer mix, a second PCR ran for roughly 7 to 11 cycles. TCRdb called the 5' RACE reads again in MiXCR, with one record for every CDR3 protein. Here the sample spans over 1,200,000 distinct CDR3 sequences, roughly 59% being singletons. The germline V gene encodes CDR1 MDHEN and CDR2 SYDVKM. This CDR3 has 15 amino acids. Trimming at V came to 3 bases and at J to 7 bases, leaving 10 bases not matched to a gene. The sample, roughly 9.5 milliliters of peripheral blood, was drawn from each donor.

The sample consisted of blood. This chain uses TRBV28 with TRBJ1-1; 8 bases fit TRBD1. The receptor was isolated from a man between 18 and 35 years old in good health. The CDR3 loop is CASSFVRAGGIEAFF. In nucleotides, the CDR3 is TGTGCCAGCAGTTTTGTTCGGGCAGGGGGCATTGAAGCTTTCTTT.